The 21 T cell receptor beta chains below were found in one sample sequenced in a study of cytomegalovirus exposure and HLA in healthy donors. Researchers ran the PCR with 60 Vbeta and 13 Jbeta primers. Sequencing was performed with immunoSEQ multiplex PCR; in TCRdb, only in-frame clones are kept and a portion is missing. The sample lists about 120,000 clones; approximately 80% were seen once. The sequenced material came from PBMCs. Receptors originate from a man between 18 and 35 years old in good health and CMV-seronegative.

J is TRBJ1-2 and V is TRBV5-4; tentative D call: TRBD1 (5 bases). The V gene's germline CDR1 is SGHNT and CDR2 YYREEE (reference sequence). The V end lost 1 base, the J end lost 7 bases, and 26 bases lay between the germline ends. This CDR3 spans 18 amino acids. The CDR3 spells CASSLMIVSGSLLCGYTF. CDR3 bases: TGTGCCAGCAGCTTGATGATAGTGTCAGGGTCCCTACTATGTGGCTACACCTTC.

CDR3 DNA sequence: TGTGCCAGCAGTTACTCCTACGGGAGGAGGGACGAGCAGTACTTC. Amino acid sequence: CASSYSYGRRDEQYF. This chain links TRBV6-5 with TRBJ2-5; 7 bases agree with TRBD2. Near its end, the DNA agrees better with TRBJ2-7, so the J call may be wrong. The V gene's germline CDR1 is MNHEY and CDR2 SVGAGI. The CDR3 has 15 residues.

CDR3 amino acids: CATQNSHSADTQYF. CDR3 bases: TGTGCCACCCAAAATTCGCATTCGGCAGATACGCAGTATTTT. V is TRBV19 and J is TRBJ2-3; D is ambiguous. The ends were cut back, 10 bases at V and 4 bases at J, with 18 bases in the middle. Germline V gives CDR1 LNHDA, CDR2 SQIVND (reference sequence). CDR3 length equals 14 residues.

The chain links TRBV9 to TRBJ2-2, with TRBD2 matching 8 bases. The V segment lost 4 bases and the J segment 4 bases; nucleotides outside the gene matches: 9. In germline, CDR1 is SGDLS, CDR2 YYNGEE. The CDR3 contains 16 residues. The CDR3, as DNA: TGTGCCAGCAGCATCACCAGCGGGAGACCCACCGGGGAGCTGTTTTTT. Its protein product is CASSITSGRPTGELFF.

V gene TRBV2 combines with J gene TRBJ2-1; TRBD2 agrees at 13 bases. Germline CDR1 SNHLY, CDR2 FYNNEI. The ends lost 6 bases at V and 3 bases at J; junction bases unmatched: 14. The CDR3 consists of 19 residues. CDR3 nucleotides: TGTGCCAGCAGCCCCCTACGGACTAGCGGGAGAGCAAGCTACAATGAGCAGTTCTTC. This encodes CASSPLRTSGRASYNEQFF.

This rearrangement joins TRBV27 to TRBJ1-6, with D hard to call. This CDR3 region has 15 residues. Trimming stripped 5 bases from V and 9 bases from J, with 17 bases between. Germline V gene data show CDR1 as MNHEY and CDR2 as SMNVEV (reference sequence). The CDR3 spells CASSPPRAHSSPLHF. CDR3 in DNA: TGTGCCAGCAGTCCCCCCCGAGCCCATTCTTCACCCCTCCACTTT.

This clone is a singleton in its sample. The genes are TRBV7-2 and TRBJ2-7; 10 positions agree with TRBD2. Germline-derived CDR1 and CDR2 are SGHTA and FQGNSA. CDR3 size: 15 residues. Losses at the gene ends were 4 bases for V and 3 bases for J; bases not matched to a gene: 6. CDR3 region: CASSYRSGRSYEQYV. The CDR3, as DNA: TGTGCCAGCAGCTATCGTAGCGGGAGGAGCTACGAGCAGTACGTC.

The chain uses TRBV7-9 and TRBJ2-3; maybe TRBD1 (5 bases). Deletions cut 5 bases from V and 6 bases from J, with 15 bases between. The CDR3 is 14 amino acids. Germline CDR1 and CDR2: SEHNR and FQNEAQ (reference sequence). CDR3: CASSADLGPDTQYF. As DNA, the CDR3 is TGTGCCAGCAGCGCGGACCTGGGGCCGGATACGCAGTATTTT.

This clone showed up just a few times. The chain is built from TRBV19 and TRBJ1-2; no definite D call. CDR1 and CDR2 (germline): LNHDA, SQIVND (reference sequence). CDR3 length: 12 amino acids. V lost 3 bases, J lost 9 bases, and 11 bases lay in between. CDR3 amino acids: CASSIAEGRYTF. CDR3 DNA sequence: TGTGCCAGTAGTATCGCGGAAGGTCGCTACACCTTC.

The rearrangement uses TRBV6-1 and TRBJ1-2; 9 positions agree with TRBD1. This CDR3 is built from 15 residues. J was trimmed by 0 bases and V by 7 bases; bases with no gene match: 6. Germline-derived CDR1 and CDR2 are MNHNS and SASEGT. CDR3 nucleotides: TGTGCCAGCACCCCGGGACAGGGTGCTAACTATGGCTACACCTTC. This translates into CASTPGQGANYGYTF.

V and J are TRBV4-1 and TRBJ1-6; 7 nucleotides match TRBD1. CDR3 length: 16 residues. Germline assignment: CDR1 MGHRA and CDR2 YSYEKL. V shed 1 base, J shed 6 bases, and the junction held 6 bases outside the gene matches. CDR3: CASSQGRDSLNSPLHF. The CDR3 nucleotides are TGCGCCAGCAGCCAAGGAAGGGACAGCCTTAATTCACCCCTCCACTTT.

V is TRBV28 and J is TRBJ2-2, with 7 bases fitting TRBD1. Germline V lookup: CDR1 MDHEN, CDR2 SYDVKM. The CDR3 runs 14 residues. Germline trimming cut 4 bases from V and 6 bases from J; bases unmatched to any gene: 5. The CDR3 sequence is CASSSGGSAGELFF. In DNA form, the CDR3 reads TGTGCCAGCAGTTCAGGGGGATCGGCCGGGGAGCTGTTTTTT.

This chain uses TRBV7-9 with TRBJ2-7; 7 bases are a match to TRBD1. J was trimmed by 6 bases and V by 4 bases; bases with no gene match: 9. The CDR3 consists of 14 residues. Germline V gene lookup returns CDR1 SEHNR and CDR2 FQNEAQ (reference sequence). DNA of the CDR3: TGTGCCAGCAGCTCCCCTGACAGGGTTCTCGAGCAGTACTTC. Its protein product is CASSSPDRVLEQYF.

The chain links TRBV2 to TRBJ2-1; D unresolved. The CDR3 is 15 amino acids. V was cut by 6 bases and J by 3 bases, with 15 bases left in between. CDR1 is SNHLY and CDR2 is FYNNEI in the germline V gene. In DNA, the CDR3 is TGTGCCAGCAGAGACTCCAACCGGGTCTACAATGAGCAGTTCTTC. Translation: CASRDSNRVYNEQFF.

The J gene is TRBJ2-1, the V gene TRBV7-9; TRBD2 matches at 10 bases. Germline trimming cut 5 bases from V and 4 bases from J; bases unmatched to any gene: 11. The CDR3 is made up of 17 amino acids. Germline lookup yields CDR1 SEHNR and CDR2 FQNEAQ (reference sequence). The CDR3 reads CASSPRPGTSAYNEQFF. The CDR3 nucleotides read TGTGCCAGCAGCCCCCGACCCGGGACTAGCGCATACAATGAGCAGTTCTTC.

This clone occurred a few times. V is TRBV5-1 and J is TRBJ1-1; D remains unclear. Germline loops: CDR1 SGHRS, CDR2 YFSETQ. The CDR3 spans 14 residues. V gave up 5 bases and J gave up 4 bases, with 15 bases separating them. As DNA, the CDR3 is TGCGCCAGCAGGCCTCCGGAGGGCCTCACTGAAGCTTTCTTT. Its translation: CASRPPEGLTEAFF. Full variable domain (missing parts from reference TRBV5-1 and TRBJ1-1): KAGVTQTPRYLIKTRGQQVTLSCSPISGHRSVSWYQQTPGQGLQFLFEYFSETQRNKGNFPGRFSGRQFSNSRSEMNVSTLELGDSALYLCASRPPEGLTEAFFGQGTRLTVV.

V usage is TRBV2 and J usage is TRBJ2-1; maybe TRBD2 (6 bases). Trimming shortened V by 2 bases and J by 6 bases, and 14 bases separated the two germline ends. This CDR3 comprises 15 residues. Germline-derived CDR1 and CDR2 are SNHLY and FYNNEI. CDR3 region: CASSERASVGNEQFF. CDR3 bases: TGTGCCAGCAGTGAAAGGGCTAGCGTTGGCAATGAGCAGTTCTTC.

The chain is built from TRBV4-1 and TRBJ1-5; D is uncertain. This CDR3 contains 18 residues. V gave up 2 bases and J gave up 2 bases, with 19 bases separating them. From germline, CDR1 is MGHRA and CDR2 YSYEKL. DNA of the CDR3: TGCGCCAGCAGCCAACGAGATAGGAGGATCTCCGGCAATCAGCCCCAGCATTTT. Translating gives CASSQRDRRISGNQPQHF.

The chain links TRBV19 to TRBJ2-7, with TRBD2 matching 8 bases. The V gene end was trimmed by 3 bases and the J gene end by 4 bases; junction bases not matched to a gene: 8. Germline V gene data show CDR1 as LNHDA and CDR2 as SQIVND (reference sequence). This CDR3 contains 15 residues. The CDR3 coding sequence is TGTGCCAGTAGTATTCGAGCGGGAGTGGTGTACGAGCAGTACTTC. It specifies CASSIRAGVVYEQYF.

This chain uses TRBV6-5 with TRBJ2-2, with D unclear. The germline V gene encodes CDR1 MNHEY and CDR2 SVGAGI. The CDR3 totals 14 residues. V lost 4 bases and J 4 bases, leaving 10 bases between the germline ends. The CDR3 coding sequence is TGTGCCAGCAGTTTAGGAGTCCGCACCGGGGAGCTGTTTTTT. It codes for CASSLGVRTGELFF.

The gene calls are TRBV6-1 and TRBJ2-1; D is uncertain. Trimming took 2 bases from V and 0 from J, leaving 11 bases between them. Germline assignment: CDR1 MNHNS and CDR2 SASEGT. The CDR3 covers 16 residues. The CDR3 here is CASSEFSAASYNEQFF. DNA for the CDR3: TGTGCCAGCAGTGAATTTTCCGCGGCCTCCTACAATGAGCAGTTCTTC.